Listed here are 21 T cell receptor beta chains from one sample, sequenced in a study of T-cell reconstitution after alpha-beta-depleted transplantation in children. This sample's TCRbeta library carried unique molecular identifier barcodes. TCRdb reanalysed the PCR reads using MiXCR and keeps one entry per CDR3 protein. The profile shows 700,000 or so distinct CDR3 sequences, approximately 14% of them singletons. Source: PBMCs, taken before TCRalphabeta/CD19-depleted stem cell transplant. Source of these receptors: a girl aged 2 to 9 with congenital amegakaryocytic thrombocytopenia, due to receive a stem cell transplant.

This clonotype is a singleton in its sample. A single base separates this from a much larger clone, so it may be a read error. The chain combines TRBV5-1 with TRBJ1-2; D is uncertain. Germline CDR1 SGHRS, CDR2 YFSETQ. There are 14 residues in the CDR3. The CDR3 nucleotides read TGCGCCAGCAGCTTGGACAAAGCTAACTATGGCGACACCTTC. Translation: CASSLDKANYGDTF.

This clonotype has at least ten counts. The chain recombines TRBV5-6 with TRBJ2-3, with 7 bases identical to TRBD2. V was pared by 4 bases and J by 4 bases, with 9 bases of the junction left unmatched. CDR3 length: 15 residues. Germline CDR1 SGHDT, CDR2 YYEEEE. The CDR3 nucleotides read TGTGCCAGCAGCCTTGGACTAGTTCAATCAGATACGCAGTATTTT. Its protein product is CASSLGLVQSDTQYF.

The chain links TRBV3-1 to TRBJ1-1; the D is unclear. The V and J ends lost 2 bases and 4 bases respectively, with 11 bases between them. The CDR3 is 14 amino acids. Per the germline V gene, CDR1 is LGHDT and CDR2 is YNNKEL (reference sequence). The CDR3, as DNA: TGTGCCAGCAGCCAACGTGGGTATGCCACTGAAGCTTTCTTT. It encodes CASSQRGYATEAFF.

The V call is TRBV20-1, the J call TRBJ2-1; 7 bases are a match to TRBD2. Germline V CDR1 and CDR2: DFQATT, SNEGSKA (reference sequence). The CDR3 is 14 amino acids. Germline trimming cut 6 bases from V and 7 bases from J; bases unmatched to any gene: 12. Here the CDR3 DNA reads TGCAGTGCCACCGGGGAGCTAGCGGAAAATGAGCAGTTCTTC. This gives the protein CSATGELAENEQFF.

The genes are TRBV20-1 and TRBJ2-1; D call uncertain. From germline, CDR1 is DFQATT and CDR2 SNEGSKA (reference sequence). Trimming stripped 5 bases from V and 1 base from J, with 21 bases between. The CDR3 consists of 17 residues. As DNA, the CDR3 is TGCAGTGCTGCCGGGCTTGCAACACGGAGTTCCTACAATGAGCAGTTCTTC. This codes for CSAAGLATRSSYNEQFF.

This clonotype has ten or more counts. The genes are TRBV4-2 and TRBJ2-2; no definite D call. Germline V gene sequence: CDR1 LGHNA, CDR2 YNFKEQ. V was shortened by 1 base and J by 4 bases, with 10 bases between the two germline ends. This CDR3 is 15 amino acids long. The CDR3, as DNA: TGTGCCAGCAGCCAAGCCCCTCCCATCACCGGGGAGCTGTTTTTT. Amino acid sequence: CASSQAPPITGELFF.

This clonotype was seen many times. The genes are TRBV12-3 or TRBV12-4 and TRBJ2-1; D not certain. The CDR3 totals 14 residues. V was trimmed by 5 bases and J by 5 bases, leaving 13 bases between them. This CDR3 is CASSPLLSDNEQFF. The CDR3 nucleotides are TGTGCCAGCAGTCCGTTACTGAGCGACAATGAGCAGTTCTTC.

There are a few counts of this clonotype. The CDR3 DNA reads TGCGCCAGCAGCCCGGCGAGGACTAGCGGCTCAGATACGCAGTATTTT. Residues: CASSPARTSGSDTQYF. The gene calls are TRBV5-1 and TRBJ2-3; 10 nucleotides line up with TRBD2. Germline V gene data show CDR1 as SGHRS and CDR2 as YFSETQ. The CDR3 covers 16 residues. The ends lost 4 bases at V and 4 bases at J; junction bases unmatched: 9.

The chain couples TRBV18 to TRBJ1-2; D unclear. Trimming removed 4 bases at V and 3 bases at J, with 12 bases between. CDR1 and CDR2 from the germline V gene are KGHSH and LQKENI. This CDR3 has 14 amino acids. The CDR3 region is CASSQDQTYYGYTF. The CDR3 DNA follows: TGTGCCAGCTCACAAGATCAGACTTACTATGGCTACACCTTC.

In its sample, this clonotype was seen many times. The genes are TRBV12-3 or TRBV12-4 and TRBJ2-2; the D is unclear. CDR3 length: 14 amino acids. V lost 3 bases, J lost 6 bases, and 11 bases lay in between. Here the CDR3 DNA reads TGTGCCAGCAGTTTCGAAGGGCCCGCCGGGGAGCTGTTTTTT. Its protein is CASSFEGPAGELFF.

This clonotype was seen at least ten times. The chain has TRBV5-1 and TRBJ2-1; D not certain. Germline lookup yields CDR1 SGHRS and CDR2 YFSETQ. CDR3 size: 12 residues. Between the trimmed V and J ends, which lost 7 bases and 8 bases, there was a span of 13 bases. CDR3 loop: CASLGSGDEQFF. The CDR3 DNA reads as TGCGCCAGCCTTGGCAGTGGGGATGAGCAGTTCTTC.

In regard to this clonotype: It may be a read error: a sequence one base away is much more abundant. The CDR3 does not end in the conserved phenylalanine or tryptophan, so this is likely a read error. This chain connects TRBV12-3 or TRBV12-4 to TRBJ2-1; D tentatively fits TRBD1 or TRBD2 (5 bases each). The length of the CDR3 is 15 residues. The ends were cut back, 7 bases at V and 1 base at J, with 14 bases in the middle. This chain's CDR3 is CASIQVGVSYNEQFL. CDR3 nucleotide sequence: TGTGCCAGCATTCAGGTGGGGGTATCCTACAATGAGCAGTTCCTC.

This rearrangement joins TRBV7-9 to TRBJ1-1; no clear D gene. In germline, CDR1 is SEHNR, CDR2 FQNEAQ (reference sequence). CDR3 length: 16 residues. V was trimmed by 6 bases and J by 5 bases, leaving 22 bases between them. The CDR3 sequence: CASSTPLGSYLTEAFF. Here the CDR3 DNA reads TGTGCCAGCAGTACCCCCCTCGGCAGCTACCTAACTGAAGCTTTCTTT.

Ten or more counts support this clonotype. This chain connects TRBV20-1 to TRBJ2-1; D is unclear. Trimming shortened V by 5 bases and J by 7 bases, and 9 bases separated the two germline ends. The CDR3 is 11 residues long. Germline-derived CDR1 and CDR2 are DFQATT and SNEGSKA (reference sequence). The CDR3 region is CSARPINEQFF. The DNA of the CDR3 is TGCAGTGCTCGACCTATTAATGAGCAGTTCTTC.

This clonotype was detected only a few times. V gene TRBV14 combines with J gene TRBJ2-3; TRBD2 agrees at 10 bases. CDR3 length: 17 residues. The germline CDR1 and CDR2 sequences are SGHDN and FVKESK. Trimming removed 1 base from V and 5 bases from J; junction bases left unmatched: 9. CDR3 amino acids: CASSQAPSGRYKDTQYF. The CDR3 nucleotides are TGTGCCAGCAGCCAAGCTCCTAGCGGGAGATACAAAGATACGCAGTATTTT. Supplemented by reference TRBV14 and TRBJ2-3, the full variable domain reads EAGVTQFPSHSVIEKGQTVTLRCDPISGHDNLYWYRRVMGKEIKFLLHFVKESKQDESGMPNNRFLAERTGGTYSTLKVQPAELEDSGVYFCASSQAPSGRYKDTQYFGPGTRLTVL.

This clonotype was seen ten or more times. CDR3 protein: CSVEAVRGYLSSTDTQYF. DNA of the CDR3: TGCAGCGTTGAAGCTGTGAGGGGGTACCTTTCTAGCACAGATACGCAGTATTTT. The V gene is TRBV29-1, the J gene TRBJ2-3; perhaps TRBD1 as D (6 bases). CDR3 length equals 18 residues. Between the trimmed V and J ends, which lost 1 base and 0 bases, there was a span of 20 bases. Germline CDR1 SQVTM, CDR2 ANQGSEA.

This clonotype was recorded a few times. The rearrangement uses TRBV20-1 and TRBJ2-7; 16 nucleotides match TRBD2. V lost 0 bases, J lost 4 bases, and 3 bases stayed unmatched. This CDR3 region has 16 residues. CDR1 and CDR2 from the germline V gene are DFQATT and SNEGSKA (reference sequence). CDR3 region: CSARDGTSGRGYEQYF. The DNA for the CDR3 is TGCAGTGCTAGAGATGGGACTAGCGGGAGGGGTTACGAGCAGTACTTC.

This clonotype was counted only a few times. The chain links TRBV10-3 to TRBJ2-7; 10 bases match TRBD2. Trimming took 2 bases from V and 4 from J; bases not matched to a gene: 11. Germline CDR1 and CDR2: ENHRY and SYGVKD. The CDR3 sequence is 17 residues long. The DNA for the CDR3 is TGTGCCATCAGTGAGACGATAGCGGGAGGCCGGGGGTACGAGCAGTACTTC. Protein sequence: CAISETIAGGRGYEQYF.

This clonotype showed up just a few times. The chain couples TRBV5-1 to TRBJ2-3; no reliable D call. The length of the CDR3 is 14 residues. Germline V gene sequence: CDR1 SGHRS, CDR2 YFSETQ. Between the trimmed V and J ends, which lost 4 bases and 2 bases, there was a span of 11 bases. Written as DNA, the CDR3 is TGCGCCAGCAGCCCTGGGGTATACACAGATACGCAGTATTTT. Translated: CASSPGVYTDTQYF. Based on the CDR3 plus reference TRBV5-1 and TRBJ2-3, the full variable domain is KAGVTQTPRYLIKTRGQQVTLSCSPISGHRSVSWYQQTPGQGLQFLFEYFSETQRNKGNFPGRFSGRQFSNSRSEMNVSTLELGDSALYLCASSPGVYTDTQYFGPGTRLTVL.

This clonotype has a count of ten or more. The rearrangement links TRBV6-5 to TRBJ2-5; D may correspond to TRBD1 or TRBD2 (5 bases each). Germline loops: CDR1 MNHEY, CDR2 SVGAGI. The CDR3 has 15 amino acids. The germline V and J ends were trimmed by 4 bases and 2 bases, with 14 bases remaining between them. The CDR3 DNA sequence: TGTGCCAGCAGTTTCAGAGACTGGGGGCAAGAGACCCAGTACTTC. Translating it yields CASSFRDWGQETQYF.

The chain employs TRBV28 and TRBJ2-1; 9 nucleotides agree with TRBD1. This CDR3 contains 16 residues. V shed 7 bases and J 6 bases; nucleotides not matched to a gene: 13. Germline V gives CDR1 MDHEN, CDR2 SYDVKM. CDR3 coding DNA: TGTGCCAGCACCACCAGGGTGTGGGACAGGGTCAATGAGCAGTTCTTC. Its protein is CASTTRVWDRVNEQFF.